This TCR beta chain was recovered during a study of T cells in narcolepsy. Overall study: Healthy controls were enrolled alongside patients with narcolepsy type 1 or type 2.

Points on this clone: Its target is unknown.

Assay: immunoSEQ multiplex PCR; the TCRdb copy retains only in-frame clones and omits some. The sample includes about 20,000 clones, roughly 87% seen only once; the top ten take roughly 1.7%. Study-level points and caveats: Blood of same and different patients, but not healthy controls, reportedly held recurring autoreactive clonotypes. HCRT-specific and TRIB2-specific autoreactive clonotypes appeared among same-patient CSF and blood CD4+ clonotypes.

V lost 1 base to trimming and J lost 3 bases, with 6 bases between them. CDR1 is SGHVS, CDR2 FNYEAQ, per germline. The CDR3 spans 13 residues. The source is a human donor in good health. The rearrangement uses TRBV7-6 and TRBJ1-1, with no clear D. Specimen: memory (CD45RA-) CD4+ T cells from blood. The CDR3 sequence is CASSLGHYTEAFF. CDR3 coding DNA: TGTGCCAGCAGCTTAGGTCATTACACTGAAGCTTTCTTT.